This TCR beta chain was obtained from a study of blood T cells in healthy people across ages. Study observations and caveats: Strongly correlated with naive T cell percentage was TCR beta diversity. Per million T cells, TCR beta diversity dropped roughly linearly as age increased.

The use of a sample-barcoded 5' primer and a J-beta primer mix characterized a second PCR of 7 to 11 cycles. TCRdb re-derived calls from the 5' RACE reads in MiXCR, one entry per CDR3 protein. The sample includes about 1.1 million distinct CDR3 sequences, about two fifths of them seen just once. This clonotype has more than one count but fewer than ten. Antigen: not known. Each sample yielded at least 6.5 million isolated PBMCs. The sample comprised blood. The TCR originated in a man aged 18 to 30 in good health.

The CDR3 nucleotides read TGTGCCAGCACCGAAACCGGGACTCATAATAATTCACCCCTCCACTTT. Translating it yields CASTETGTHNNSPLHF. The V call is TRBV6-2 or TRBV6-3, the J call TRBJ1-6; TRBD1 is a possible D gene (5 bases). V dropped 7 bases and J dropped 5 bases, with 18 bases sitting between them. The CDR3 length is 16 residues. Per the germline V gene, CDR1 is MNHEY and CDR2 is SVGEGT.